This TCR beta chain was retrieved from a study of blood T cell repertoires in COVID-19. Data came from immunoSEQ multiplex PCR; TCRdb stores just in-frame clones and leaves some out. There are approximately 200,000 clones in the sample; 75% to 90% occur only once, and around 4% lies in the top ten. Those enrolled, adults aged roughly 18 to 89 years, came from around 24 US areas. CDR1 is SQVTM, CDR2 ANQGSEA, per germline. The CDR3 is 10 amino acids. V was cut by 6 bases and J by 11 bases, with 13 bases left in between. This chain connects TRBV29-1 to TRBJ1-1, with D uncertain. Material: PBMCs or T cells enriched from blood (not recorded which). The TCR originated in a woman between 25 and 40 years old who had been exposed to COVID-19. The CDR3 sequence: CSVYDGEAFF. In DNA, the CDR3 is TGCAGCGTATACGACGGGGAGGCTTTCTTT. Together with reference TRBV29-1 and TRBJ1-1, the CDR3 gives the full variable domain: SAVISQKPSRDICQRGTSLTIQCQVDSQVTMMFWYRQQPGQSLTLIATANQGSEATYESGFVIDKFPISRPNLTFSTLTVSNMSPEDSSIYLCSVYDGEAFFGQGTRLTVV.